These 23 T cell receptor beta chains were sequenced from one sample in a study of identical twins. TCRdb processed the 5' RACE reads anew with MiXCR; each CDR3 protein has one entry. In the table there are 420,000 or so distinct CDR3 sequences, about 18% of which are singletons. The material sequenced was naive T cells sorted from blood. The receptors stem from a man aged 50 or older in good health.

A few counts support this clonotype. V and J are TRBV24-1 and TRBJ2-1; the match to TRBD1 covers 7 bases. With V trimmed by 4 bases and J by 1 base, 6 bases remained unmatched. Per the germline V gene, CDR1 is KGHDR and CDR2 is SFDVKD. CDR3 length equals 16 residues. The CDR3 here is CATSESGTESYNEQFF. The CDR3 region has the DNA TGTGCCACCAGTGAGTCCGGGACAGAATCCTACAATGAGCAGTTCTTC.

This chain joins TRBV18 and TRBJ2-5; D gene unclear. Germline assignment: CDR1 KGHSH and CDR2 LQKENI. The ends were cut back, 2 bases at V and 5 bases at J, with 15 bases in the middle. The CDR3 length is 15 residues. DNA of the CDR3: TGTGCCAGCTCACCAGATCAGTCCCCTCGCGAGACCCAGTACTTC. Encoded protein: CASSPDQSPRETQYF. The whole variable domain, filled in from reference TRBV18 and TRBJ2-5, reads NAGVMQNPRHLVRRRGQEARLRCSPMKGHSHVYWYRQLPEEGLKFMVYLQKENIIDESGMPKERFSAEFPKEGPSILRIQQVVRGDSAAYFCASSPDQSPRETQYFGPGTRLLVL.

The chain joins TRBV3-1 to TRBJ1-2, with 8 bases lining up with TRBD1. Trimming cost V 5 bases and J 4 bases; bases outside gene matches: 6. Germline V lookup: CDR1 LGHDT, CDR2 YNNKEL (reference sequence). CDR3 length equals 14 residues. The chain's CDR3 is CASSIRTGSYGYTF. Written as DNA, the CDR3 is TGTGCCAGCAGCATCCGGACAGGGTCCTATGGCTACACCTTC.

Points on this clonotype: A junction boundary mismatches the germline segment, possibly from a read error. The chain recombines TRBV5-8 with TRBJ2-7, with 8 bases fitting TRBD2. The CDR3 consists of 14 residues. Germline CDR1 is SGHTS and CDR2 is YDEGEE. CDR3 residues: CSSSLRGERHEQYF. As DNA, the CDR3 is TGTTCCAGCAGCTTGCGGGGGGAAAGGCACGAGCAGTACTTC.

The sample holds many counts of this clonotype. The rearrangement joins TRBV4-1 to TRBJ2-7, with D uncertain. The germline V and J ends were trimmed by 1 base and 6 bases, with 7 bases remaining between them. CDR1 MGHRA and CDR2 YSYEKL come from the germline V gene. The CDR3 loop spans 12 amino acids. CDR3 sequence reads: CASSQVFGEQYF. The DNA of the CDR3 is TGCGCCAGCAGCCAAGTGTTCGGCGAGCAGTACTTC.

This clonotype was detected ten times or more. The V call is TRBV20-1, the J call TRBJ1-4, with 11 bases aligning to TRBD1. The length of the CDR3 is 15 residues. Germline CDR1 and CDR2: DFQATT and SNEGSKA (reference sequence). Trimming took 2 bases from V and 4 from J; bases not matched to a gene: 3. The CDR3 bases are TGCAGTGCTAGACGGACAGGGGGCTATAATGAAAAACTGTTTTTT. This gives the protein CSARRTGGYNEKLFF.

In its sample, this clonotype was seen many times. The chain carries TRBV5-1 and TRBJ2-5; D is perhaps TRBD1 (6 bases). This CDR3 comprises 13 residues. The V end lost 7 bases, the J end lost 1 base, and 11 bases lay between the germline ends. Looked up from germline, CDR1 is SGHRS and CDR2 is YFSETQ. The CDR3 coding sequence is TGCGCCAGCGCCGGACAGATCCAAGAGACCCAGTACTTC. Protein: CASAGQIQETQYF.

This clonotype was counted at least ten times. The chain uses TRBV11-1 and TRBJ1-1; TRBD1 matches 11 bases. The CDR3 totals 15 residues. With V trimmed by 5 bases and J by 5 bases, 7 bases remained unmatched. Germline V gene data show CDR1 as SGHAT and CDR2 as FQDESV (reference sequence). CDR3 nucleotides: TGTGCCAGCAGCGCTGGACAGGGGGCATGGACTGAAGCTTTCTTT. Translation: CASSAGQGAWTEAFF.

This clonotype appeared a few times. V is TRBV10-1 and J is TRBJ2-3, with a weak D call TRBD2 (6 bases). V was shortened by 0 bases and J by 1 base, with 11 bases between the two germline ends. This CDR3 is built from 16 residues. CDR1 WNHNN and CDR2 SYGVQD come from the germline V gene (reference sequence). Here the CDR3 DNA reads TGCGCCAGCAGTGAGTCTATCGGGGGACGCACAGATACGCAGTATTTT. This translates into CASSESIGGRTDTQYF.

CDR3 protein: CASSQGVGFYEQYF. CDR3 bases: TGTGCCAGCAGCCAAGGTGTAGGGTTTTACGAGCAGTACTTC. V gene TRBV4-2 combines with J gene TRBJ2-7; D call uncertain. V was shortened by 1 base and J by 4 bases, with 11 bases between the two germline ends. The germline V gene encodes CDR1 LGHNA and CDR2 YNFKEQ. This CDR3 is 14 amino acids long.

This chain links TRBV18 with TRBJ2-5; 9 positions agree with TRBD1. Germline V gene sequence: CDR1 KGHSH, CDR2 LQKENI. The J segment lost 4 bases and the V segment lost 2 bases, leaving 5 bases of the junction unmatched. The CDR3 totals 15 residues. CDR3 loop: CASSPMDRGRETQYF. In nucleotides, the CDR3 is TGTGCCAGCTCACCAATGGACAGGGGTCGAGAGACCCAGTACTTC.

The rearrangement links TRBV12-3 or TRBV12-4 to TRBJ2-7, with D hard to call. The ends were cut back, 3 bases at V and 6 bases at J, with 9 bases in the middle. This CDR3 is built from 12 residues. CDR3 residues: CASSFRLPEQYF. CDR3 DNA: TGTGCCAGCAGTTTCCGACTCCCCGAGCAGTACTTC.

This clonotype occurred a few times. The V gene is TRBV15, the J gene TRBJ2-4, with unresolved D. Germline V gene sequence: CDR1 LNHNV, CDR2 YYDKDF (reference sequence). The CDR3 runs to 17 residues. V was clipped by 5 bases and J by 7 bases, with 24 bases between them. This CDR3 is CATSLLPLTGPPNIQYF. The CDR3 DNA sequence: TGTGCCACCAGCTTACTGCCTTTAACCGGGCCCCCGAACATTCAGTACTTC.

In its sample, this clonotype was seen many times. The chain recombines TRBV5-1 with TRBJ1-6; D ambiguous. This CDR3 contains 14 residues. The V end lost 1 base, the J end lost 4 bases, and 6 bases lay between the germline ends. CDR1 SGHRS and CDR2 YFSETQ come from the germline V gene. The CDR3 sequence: CASSLKIYNSPLHF. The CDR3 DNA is TGCGCCAGCAGCTTGAAGATTTATAATTCACCCCTCCACTTT.

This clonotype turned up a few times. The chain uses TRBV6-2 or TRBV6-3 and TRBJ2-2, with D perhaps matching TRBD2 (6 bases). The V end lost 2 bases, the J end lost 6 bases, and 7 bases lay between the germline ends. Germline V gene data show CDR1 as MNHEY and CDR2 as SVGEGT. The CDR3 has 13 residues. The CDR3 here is CASSYGGAGELFF. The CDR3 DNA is TGTGCCAGCAGTTACGGCGGGGCCGGGGAGCTGTTTTTT.

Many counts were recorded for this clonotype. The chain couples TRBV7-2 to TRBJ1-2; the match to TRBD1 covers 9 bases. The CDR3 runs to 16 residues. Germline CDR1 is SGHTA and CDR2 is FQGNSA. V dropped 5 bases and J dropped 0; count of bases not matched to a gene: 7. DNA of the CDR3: TGTGCCAGCAGCAGGCCGGGACAGGGAGCTAACTATGGCTACACCTTC. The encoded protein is CASSRPGQGANYGYTF. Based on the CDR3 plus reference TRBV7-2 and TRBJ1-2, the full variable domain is GAGVSQSPSNKVTEKGKDVELRCDPISGHTALYWYRQSLGQGLEFLIYFQGNSAPDKSGLPSDRFSAERTGGSVSTLTIQRTQQEDSAVYLCASSRPGQGANYGYTFGSGTRLTVV.

The CDR3 DNA sequence: TGTGCCAGCAGCGTAGGACTAGCAACCTACGAGCAGTACTTC. Its translation is CASSVGLATYEQYF. The rearrangement joins TRBV9 to TRBJ2-7; 7 bases agree with TRBD2. The V gene's germline CDR1 is SGDLS and CDR2 YYNGEE. The CDR3 covers 14 residues. Trimming removed 0 bases from V and 2 bases from J; junction bases left unmatched: 2.

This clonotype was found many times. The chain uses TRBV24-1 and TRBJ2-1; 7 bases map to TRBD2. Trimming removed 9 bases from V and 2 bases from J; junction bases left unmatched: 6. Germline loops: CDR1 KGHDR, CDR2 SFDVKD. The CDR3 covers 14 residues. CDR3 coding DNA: TGTGCCACCGGGGGAGGGTACCCCTACAATGAGCAGTTCTTC. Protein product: CATGGGYPYNEQFF.

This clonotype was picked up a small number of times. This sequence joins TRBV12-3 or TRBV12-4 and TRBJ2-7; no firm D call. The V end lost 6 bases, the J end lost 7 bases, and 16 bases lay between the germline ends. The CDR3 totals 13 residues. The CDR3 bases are TGTGCCAGCAGGCCCTCCTCCTTGACAGAGCAGTACTTC. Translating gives CASRPSSLTEQYF.

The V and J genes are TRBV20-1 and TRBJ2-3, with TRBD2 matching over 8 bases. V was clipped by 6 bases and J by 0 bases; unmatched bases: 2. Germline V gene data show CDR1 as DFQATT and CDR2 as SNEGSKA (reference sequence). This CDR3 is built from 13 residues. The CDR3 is CSARTSSTDTQYF. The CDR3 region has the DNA TGCAGTGCCCGGACTAGCAGCACAGATACGCAGTATTTT.

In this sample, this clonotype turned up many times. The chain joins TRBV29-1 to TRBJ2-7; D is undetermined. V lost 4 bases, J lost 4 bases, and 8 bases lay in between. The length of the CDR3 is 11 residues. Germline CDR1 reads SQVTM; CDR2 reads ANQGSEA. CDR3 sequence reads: CSVVNAYEQYF. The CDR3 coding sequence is TGCAGCGTTGTTAACGCTTACGAGCAGTACTTC.

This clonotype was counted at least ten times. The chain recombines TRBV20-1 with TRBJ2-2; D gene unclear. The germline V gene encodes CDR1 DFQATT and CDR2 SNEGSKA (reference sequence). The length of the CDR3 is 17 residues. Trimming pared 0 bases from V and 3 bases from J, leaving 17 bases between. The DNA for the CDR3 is TGCAGTGCTAGAGATGAATGGGGAAAGTGGGACACCGGGGAGCTGTTTTTT. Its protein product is CSARDEWGKWDTGELFF.

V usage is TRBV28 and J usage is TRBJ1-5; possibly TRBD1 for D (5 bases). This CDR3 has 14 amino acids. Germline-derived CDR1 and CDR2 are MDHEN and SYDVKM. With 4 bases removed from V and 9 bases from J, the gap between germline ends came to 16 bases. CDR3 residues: CASSSLMGGMPQHF. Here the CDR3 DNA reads TGTGCCAGCAGTTCCCTTATGGGGGGAATGCCCCAGCATTTT.